This T cell receptor beta chain was recorded in a study of blood T cell repertoires in COVID-19. This CDR3 region has 17 residues. From germline, CDR1 is KGHDR and CDR2 SFDVKD. Trimming removed 3 bases from V and 6 bases from J; junction bases left unmatched: 11. Source study methods: For nucleated cells, counts were estimated from reference gene primer amplification. The repertoire was sequenced with immunoSEQ multiplex PCR; TCRdb's copy has only in-frame clones and lacks some. That table furnishes V, J and clone size, whereas the DNA furnished D and trimming. The table records around 100,000 clones, around four fifths of them present only once.

The receptor was isolated from a woman between 70 and 85 years old with acute or convalescent COVID-19. The genes are TRBV24-1 and TRBJ1-5; 9 bases match TRBD1. The sample comprised peripheral blood. CDR3 sequence (DNA): TGTGCCACCAGTGATGGACAGGGGAACGGCTTCGGTCAGCCCCAGCATTTT. The encoded protein is CATSDGQGNGFGQPQHF.